The sequence of this T cell receptor (beta chain) was determined in a study of T cell repertoires in cytomegalovirus infection. In the study overall: A matching HLA type, together with CMV infection, was signaled by public TCR beta signatures.

This clonotype was seen ten or more times. Germline CDR1 and CDR2: SGHTA and FQGNSA. With 1 base removed from V and 1 base from J, the gap between germline ends came to 10 bases. The CDR3 runs 15 residues. Using its own MiXCR run on the reads, TCRdb lists one record per CDR3 protein. Of hundreds of thousands of distinct CDR3 sequences listed, approximately 7% are singletons. V usage is TRBV7-2 and J usage is TRBJ1-1, with D unresolved. The TCR sequence derives from a human donor in good health (CMV status not recorded). Some clones in this sample may be carry-over from other donors' samples. The sample taken for sequencing was PBMCs. The CDR3: CASSLGGFTNTEAFF. The DNA for the CDR3 is TGTGCCAGCAGCTTAGGGGGATTCACGAACACTGAAGCTTTCTTT. The full variable domain, completed using reference TRBV7-2 and TRBJ1-1, is GAGVSQSPSNKVTEKGKDVELRCDPISGHTALYWYRQSLGQGLEFLIYFQGNSAPDKSGLPSDRFSAERTGGSVSTLTIQRTQQEDSAVYLCASSLGGFTNTEAFFGQGTRLTVV.